The entry below describes one TCR beta chain. Profiled with immunoSEQ multiplex PCR; TCRdb holds only in-frame clones, not every one. This table has about 230,000 clones, 86% appearing once. The CDR3 runs 15 residues. Trimming took 3 bases from V and 0 from J; bases not matched to a gene: 3. The germline V gene encodes CDR1 SGHNT and CDR2 YYREEE (reference sequence). This sample is drawn from a study of blood T cell repertoires in COVID-19. Study overall: The United States, Italy and Spain provided the acute and convalescent COVID-19 samples.

The clonotype comes from a man aged 45 to 65 with COVID-19, enrolled during active disease. Material: peripheral blood. V usage is TRBV5-4 and J usage is TRBJ2-1, with 7 bases identical to TRBD2. The CDR3 DNA follows: TGTGCCAGCAGCTCCGGGACTACCTCCTACAATGAGCAGTTCTTC. Translation: CASSSGTTSYNEQFF.